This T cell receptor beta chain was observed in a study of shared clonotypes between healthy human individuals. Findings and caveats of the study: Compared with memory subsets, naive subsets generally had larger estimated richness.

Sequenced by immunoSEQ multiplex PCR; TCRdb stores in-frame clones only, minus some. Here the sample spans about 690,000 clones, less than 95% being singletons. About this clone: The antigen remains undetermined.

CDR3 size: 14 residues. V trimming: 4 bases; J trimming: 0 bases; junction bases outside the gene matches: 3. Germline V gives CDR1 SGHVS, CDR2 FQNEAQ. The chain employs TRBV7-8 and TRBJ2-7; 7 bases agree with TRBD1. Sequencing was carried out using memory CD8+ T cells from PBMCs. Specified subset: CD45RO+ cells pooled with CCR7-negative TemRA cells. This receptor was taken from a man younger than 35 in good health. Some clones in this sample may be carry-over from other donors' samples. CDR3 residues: CASSSRDSSYEQYF. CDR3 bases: TGTGCCAGCAGCTCCCGGGACAGCTCCTACGAGCAGTACTTC.